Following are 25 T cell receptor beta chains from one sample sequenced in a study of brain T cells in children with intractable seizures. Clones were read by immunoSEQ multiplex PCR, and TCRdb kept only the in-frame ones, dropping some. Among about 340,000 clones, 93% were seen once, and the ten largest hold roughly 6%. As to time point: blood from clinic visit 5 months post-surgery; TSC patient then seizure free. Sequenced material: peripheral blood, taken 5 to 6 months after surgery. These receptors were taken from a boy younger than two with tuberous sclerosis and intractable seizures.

The CDR3 bases are TGTGCCAGCTCTCGCGACAGGGGGCTCGGAGAGACCCAGTACTTC. Its protein is CASSRDRGLGETQYF. The chain couples TRBV18 to TRBJ2-5, with 10 positions matching TRBD1. J lost 4 bases, V lost 6 bases, and 8 bases had no gene match. Germline assignment: CDR1 KGHSH and CDR2 LQKENI. The CDR3 length is 15 residues. Full variable domain (rest looked up from reference TRBV18 and TRBJ2-5): NAGVMQNPRHLVRRRGQEARLRCSPMKGHSHVYWYRQLPEEGLKFMVYLQKENIIDESGMPKERFSAEFPKEGPSILRIQQVVRGDSAAYFCASSRDRGLGETQYFGPGTRLLVL.

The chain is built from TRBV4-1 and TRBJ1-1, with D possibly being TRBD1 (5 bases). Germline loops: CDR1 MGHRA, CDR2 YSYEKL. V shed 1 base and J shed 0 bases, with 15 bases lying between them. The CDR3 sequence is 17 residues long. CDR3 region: CASSQAIRGAMNTEAFF. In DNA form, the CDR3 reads TGCGCCAGCAGCCAAGCGATTCGGGGCGCCATGAACACTGAAGCTTTCTTT.

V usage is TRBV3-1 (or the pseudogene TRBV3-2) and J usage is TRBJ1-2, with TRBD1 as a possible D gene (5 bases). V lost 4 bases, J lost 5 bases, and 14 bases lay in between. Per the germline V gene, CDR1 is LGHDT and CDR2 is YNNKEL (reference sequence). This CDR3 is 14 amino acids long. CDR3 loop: CASSPLQTVYGYTF. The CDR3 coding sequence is TGTGCCAGCAGCCCCTTACAGACAGTTTATGGCTACACCTTC.

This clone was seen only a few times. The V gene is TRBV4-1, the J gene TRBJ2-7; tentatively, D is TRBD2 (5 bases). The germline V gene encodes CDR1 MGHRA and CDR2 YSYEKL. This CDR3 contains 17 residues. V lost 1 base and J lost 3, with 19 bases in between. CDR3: CASSQVPGETLYYEQYF. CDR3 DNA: TGCGCCAGCAGCCAAGTGCCCGGGGAAACCCTATACTACGAGCAGTACTTC.

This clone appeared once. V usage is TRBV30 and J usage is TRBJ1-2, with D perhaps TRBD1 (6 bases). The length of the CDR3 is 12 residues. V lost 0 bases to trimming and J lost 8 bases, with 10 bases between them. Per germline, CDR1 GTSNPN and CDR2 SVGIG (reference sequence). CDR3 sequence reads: CAWSVLGGGYTF. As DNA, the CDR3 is TGTGCCTGGAGTGTACTAGGGGGAGGCTACACCTTC.

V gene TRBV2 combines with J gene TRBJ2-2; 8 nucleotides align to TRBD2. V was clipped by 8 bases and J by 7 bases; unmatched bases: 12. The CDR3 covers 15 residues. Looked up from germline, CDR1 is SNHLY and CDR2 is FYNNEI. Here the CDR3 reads CASLQQRERDGELFF. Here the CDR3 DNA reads TGTGCCAGCCTACAACAGCGGGAGAGGGACGGGGAGCTGTTTTTT. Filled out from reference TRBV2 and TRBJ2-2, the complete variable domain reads EPEVTQTPSHQVTQMGQEVILRCVPISNHLYFYWYRQILGQKVEFLVSFYNNEISEKSEIFDDQFSVERPDGSNFTLKIRSTKLEDSAMYFCASLQQRERDGELFFGEGSRLTVL.

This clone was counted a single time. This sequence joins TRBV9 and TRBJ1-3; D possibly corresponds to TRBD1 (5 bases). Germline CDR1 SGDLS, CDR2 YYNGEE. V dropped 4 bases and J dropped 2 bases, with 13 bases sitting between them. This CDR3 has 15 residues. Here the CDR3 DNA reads TGTGCCAGCAGCTCATCAGGGACCCCTGGAAACACCATATATTTT. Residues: CASSSSGTPGNTIYF.

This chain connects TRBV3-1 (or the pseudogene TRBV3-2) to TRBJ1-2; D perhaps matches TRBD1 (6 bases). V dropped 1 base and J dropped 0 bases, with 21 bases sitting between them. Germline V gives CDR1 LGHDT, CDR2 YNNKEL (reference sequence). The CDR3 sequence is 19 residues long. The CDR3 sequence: CASSQVSPLVRGSNYGYTF. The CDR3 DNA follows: TGTGCCAGCAGCCAAGTCAGTCCCCTTGTAAGGGGGTCTAACTATGGCTACACCTTC.

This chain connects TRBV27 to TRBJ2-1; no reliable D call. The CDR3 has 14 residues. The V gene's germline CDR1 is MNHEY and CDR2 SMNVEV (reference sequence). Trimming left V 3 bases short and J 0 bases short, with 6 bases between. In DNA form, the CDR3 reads TGTGCCAGCAGTTTGAGAGGCTCCTACAATGAGCAGTTCTTC. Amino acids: CASSLRGSYNEQFF.

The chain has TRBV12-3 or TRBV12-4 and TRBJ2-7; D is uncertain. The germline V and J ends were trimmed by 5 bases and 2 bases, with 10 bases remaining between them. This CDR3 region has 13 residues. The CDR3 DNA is TGTGCCAGCAGTGGGCAAGTAGCCTACGAGCAGTACTTC. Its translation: CASSGQVAYEQYF.

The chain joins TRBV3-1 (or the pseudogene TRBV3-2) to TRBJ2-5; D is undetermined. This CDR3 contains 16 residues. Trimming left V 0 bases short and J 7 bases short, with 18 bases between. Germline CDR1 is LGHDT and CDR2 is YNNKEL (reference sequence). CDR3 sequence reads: CASSQDRGRVIGTQYF. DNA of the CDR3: TGTGCCAGCAGCCAAGATAGAGGCCGGGTAATAGGGACCCAGTACTTC.

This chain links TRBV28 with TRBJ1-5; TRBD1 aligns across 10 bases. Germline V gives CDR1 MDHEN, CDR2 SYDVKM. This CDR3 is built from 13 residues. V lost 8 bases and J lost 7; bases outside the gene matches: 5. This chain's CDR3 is CASETGGEQPQHF. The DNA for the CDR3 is TGTGCCAGCGAGACAGGGGGCGAACAGCCCCAGCATTTT.

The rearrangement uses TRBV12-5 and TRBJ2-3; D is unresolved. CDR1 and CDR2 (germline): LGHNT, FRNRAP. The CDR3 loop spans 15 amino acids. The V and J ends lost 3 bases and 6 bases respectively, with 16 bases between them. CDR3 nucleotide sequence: TGTGCTAGTGGTTTAGAAACACGGAAAGGTGATACGCAGTATTTT. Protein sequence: CASGLETRKGDTQYF.

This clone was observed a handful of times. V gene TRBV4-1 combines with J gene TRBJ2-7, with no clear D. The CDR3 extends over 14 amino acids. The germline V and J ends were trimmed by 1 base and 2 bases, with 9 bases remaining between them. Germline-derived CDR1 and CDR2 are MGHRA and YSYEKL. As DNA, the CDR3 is TGCGCCAGCAGCCAAGGGCTCCTAACCTACGAGCAGTACTTC. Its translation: CASSQGLLTYEQYF.

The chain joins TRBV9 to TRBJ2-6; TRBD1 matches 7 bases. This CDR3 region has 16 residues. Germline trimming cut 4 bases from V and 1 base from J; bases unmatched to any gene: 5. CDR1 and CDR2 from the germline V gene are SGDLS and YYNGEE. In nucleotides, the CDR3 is TGTGCCAGCAGCACGTCGACAGGGTCTGGGGCCAACGTCCTGACTTTC. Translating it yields CASSTSTGSGANVLTF.

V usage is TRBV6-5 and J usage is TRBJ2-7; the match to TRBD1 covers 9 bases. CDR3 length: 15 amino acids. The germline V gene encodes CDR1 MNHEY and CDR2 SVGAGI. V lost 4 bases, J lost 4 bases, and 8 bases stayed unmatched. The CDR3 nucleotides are TGTGCCAGCAGTTCCCCGGGACAGGGTATATACGAGCAGTACTTC. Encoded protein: CASSSPGQGIYEQYF.

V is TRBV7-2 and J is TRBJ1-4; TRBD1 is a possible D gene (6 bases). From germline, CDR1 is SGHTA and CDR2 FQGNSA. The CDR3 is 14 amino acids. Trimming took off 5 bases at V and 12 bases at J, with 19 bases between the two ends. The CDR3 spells CASSIQGSKVELFF. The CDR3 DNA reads TGTGCCAGCAGCATACAGGGTTCTAAGGTGGAACTGTTTTTT.

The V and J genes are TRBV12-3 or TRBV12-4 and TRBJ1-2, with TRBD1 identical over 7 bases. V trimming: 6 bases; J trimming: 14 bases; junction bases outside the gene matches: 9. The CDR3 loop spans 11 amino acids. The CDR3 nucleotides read TGTGCCAGCAGCTTGGGACAGCCCATGACCTTC. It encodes CASSLGQPMTF.

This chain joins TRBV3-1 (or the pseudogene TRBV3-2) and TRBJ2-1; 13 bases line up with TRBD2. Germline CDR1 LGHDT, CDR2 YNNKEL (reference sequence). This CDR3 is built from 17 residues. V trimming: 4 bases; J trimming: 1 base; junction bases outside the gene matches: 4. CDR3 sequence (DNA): TGTGCCAGCAGCCTTTCGACTAGCGGGGGGTCCTACAATGAGCAGTTCTTC. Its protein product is CASSLSTSGGSYNEQFF.

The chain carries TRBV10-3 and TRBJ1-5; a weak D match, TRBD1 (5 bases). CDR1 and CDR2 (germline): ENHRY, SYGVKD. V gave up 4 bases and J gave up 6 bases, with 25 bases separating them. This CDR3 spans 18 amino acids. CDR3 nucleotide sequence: TGTGCCATCAGTGGTGGAGAAGGGACGGGGCCCGAAAGTCAGCCCCAGCATTTT. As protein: CAISGGEGTGPESQPQHF.

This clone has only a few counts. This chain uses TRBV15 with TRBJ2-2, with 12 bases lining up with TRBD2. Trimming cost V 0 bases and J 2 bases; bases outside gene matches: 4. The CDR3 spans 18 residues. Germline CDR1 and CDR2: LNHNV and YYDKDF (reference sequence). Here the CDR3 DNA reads TGTGCCACCAGCAGAGAACCTAGCGGGGGGGTAAACACCGGGGAGCTGTTTTTT. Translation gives CATSREPSGGVNTGELFF.

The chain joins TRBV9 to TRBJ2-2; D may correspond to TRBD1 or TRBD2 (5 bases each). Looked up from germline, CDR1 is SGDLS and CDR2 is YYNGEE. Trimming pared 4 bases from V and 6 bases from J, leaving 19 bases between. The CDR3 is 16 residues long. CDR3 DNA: TGTGCCAGCAGCCCGTCGGGTGGGGGATCGGCCGGGGAGCTGTTTTTT. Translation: CASSPSGGGSAGELFF.

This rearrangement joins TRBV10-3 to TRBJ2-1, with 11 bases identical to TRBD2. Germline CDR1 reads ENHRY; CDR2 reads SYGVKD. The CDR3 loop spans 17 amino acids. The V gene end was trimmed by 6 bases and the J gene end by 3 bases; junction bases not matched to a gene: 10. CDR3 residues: CAIREKPGLADYNEQFF. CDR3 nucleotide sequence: TGTGCCATCAGAGAGAAACCGGGACTAGCGGACTACAATGAGCAGTTCTTC.

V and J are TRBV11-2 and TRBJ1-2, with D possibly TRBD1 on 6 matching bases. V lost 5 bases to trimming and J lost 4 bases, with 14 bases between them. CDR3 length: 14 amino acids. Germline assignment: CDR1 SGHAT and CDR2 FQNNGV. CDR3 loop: CASSRGGSIYGYTF. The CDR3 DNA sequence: TGTGCCAGCAGCCGGGGGGGCAGCATCTATGGCTACACCTTC.

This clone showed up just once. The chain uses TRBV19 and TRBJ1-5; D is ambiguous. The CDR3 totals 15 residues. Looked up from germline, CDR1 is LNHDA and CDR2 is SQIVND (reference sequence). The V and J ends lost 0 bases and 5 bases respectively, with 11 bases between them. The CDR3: CASSIDQSAYQPQHF. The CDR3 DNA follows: TGTGCCAGTAGTATAGACCAGTCCGCCTATCAGCCCCAGCATTTT.